This T cell receptor beta chain was obtained from a study of Graves' ophthalmopathy and Graves' hyperthyroidism listed by TCRdb under 2018. Regarding the study in general: Peripheral blood was collected at initial diagnosis, prior to any treatment. The study used TCR beta repertoire signatures to distinguish Graves' ophthalmopathy from Graves' hyperthyroidism and to predict progression to ophthalmopathy. In total, over 130 blood samples were TCR-sequenced: 43 ophthalmopathy, roughly 77 hyperthyroidism and about 17 hyperthyroidism-to-ophthalmopathy patients. To explore V-J signatures distinguishing ophthalmopathy from hyperthyroidism, a discovery set of 100 patients (about 41 ophthalmopathy, around 55 stable hyperthyroidism) was enrolled. For independent validation, a separate cohort was made up of 18 hyperthyroidism patients plus 17 patients who later progressed from hyperthyroidism to ophthalmopathy. In more than five hyperthyroidism patients, T-cell repertoires of thyroid tissue and blood were compared. Following sampling, methimazole starting at 30 mg daily was administered to hyperthyroidism patients, and high-dose intravenous methylprednisolone was administered to ophthalmopathy patients. Study-wide conclusions, independent of this receptor: Most of the expanded thyroid clonotypes with a frequency above 0.001 were also detected in blood, and it was suggested that the thyroid immune response may be reflected by blood repertoires. No statistical method was used to predetermine the sample size, and group allocation was not hidden from the investigators. In validation, the model predicted ophthalmopathy progression with about 70% sensitivity and roughly 72% specificity; about a dozen predicted patients were CT-confirmed with GO in a median of about 7.1 months. In cross-validation, the 13-signature model distinguished ophthalmopathy from stable hyperthyroidism with 85% to 90% sensitivity and about 84% specificity, and in the test set the corresponding values were approximately 80% and 68%.

CDR1 MGHDK and CDR2 SYGVNS are derived from the germline V gene. Germline trimming amounts to 6 bases on V and 2 bases on J, with 9 as the count of junction bases outside the gene matches. From the cysteine up to the phenylalanine, the CDR3 has a length of 16 residues. Just the 48-base CDR3 DNA is kept, in frame starting at base 1. With regard to this clonotype: No antigen is known for it. No much larger clonotype is one base removed from it; base qualities were not supplied.

For repertoire sequencing, TCR beta CDR3 regions were amplified from RNA transcripts. The first round was an RT-PCR using HTBI primers with the Qiagen OneStep RT-PCR kit, and this first round was followed by a second-round multiplex PCR, then size selection and purification. Sequencing of the libraries was carried out on an Illumina HiSeq2000 in paired-end mode with 100 bp reads. The paper's processing steps were these. SOAPnuke was used to process the reads, removing any read that contained adapters or uncalled bases, had a mean Phred below 15, or lacked an exact match to the constant primer or identifier. COPE v1.2.5 was used to merge high-quality paired reads. Each unique nucleotide sequence was treated as a clonotype, and MiTCR v1.1 was used to align the clonotypes to the IMGT TRB V, D and J references. Only V-J combinations with frequency above 0.0001 were analysed, covering approximately 99% of repertoires. A TCR clonal expansion and chaos score per V-J combination was defined as the ratio of F50 clonal expansion to chaos observed in the TCRdist matrix. Welch's t-statistics and random forest were used to reduce features to about a dozen V-J combinations, which were fed into a naive Bayes classifier. The Morisita-Horn index was used to measure how similar the thyroid and blood repertoires were. The public reads were reprocessed in TCRdb via fastp at Q25 and MiXCR, keeping in-frame beta chains. All rows with the same CDR3 protein become a single entry with the most common DNA and genes. The V and J calls follow TCRdb's processing rather than the paper's. Within this sample are 740,000 or so distinct CDR3 sequences, with around 40% of them counted one time only. The top ten hold 40% to 45% of the sample.

Ophthalmopathy patients had moderately to severely active disease, Clinical Activity Score of at least 3, NOSPECS grade of at least 4, and disease duration under 3 months. Anyone with other autoimmune diseases, uncontrolled infections, pregnancy or lactation was excluded from the study. Diagnosis was based on clinical symptoms, serum thyroxine, TRAb, thyroid ultrasound and orbital computed tomography. Using Ficoll-Paque density gradient centrifugation, PBMCs were isolated from about 9.2 ml of fresh peripheral blood. Total RNA was extracted using Trizol reagent, and RNA quality was checked on an Agilent 2100 Bioanalyzer.

The sequenced sample consisted of peripheral blood. The chain uses TRBV25-1 and TRBJ2-2; 7 bases in between match TRBD2. The receptor was isolated from an adult man with Graves' ophthalmopathy. This receptor has the CDR3 CASSRGLGANTGELFF. The DNA sequence follows: TGTGCCAGCAGCCGTGGACTAGGGGCTAACACCGGGGAGCTGTTTTTT.